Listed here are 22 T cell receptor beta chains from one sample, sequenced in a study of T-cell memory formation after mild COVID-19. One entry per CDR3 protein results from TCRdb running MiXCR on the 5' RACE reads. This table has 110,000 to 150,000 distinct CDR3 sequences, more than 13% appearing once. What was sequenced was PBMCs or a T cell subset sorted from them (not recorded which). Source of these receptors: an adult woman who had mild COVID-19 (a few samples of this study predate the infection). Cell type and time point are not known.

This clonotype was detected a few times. CDR3 amino acids: CASSRPVSFGNEQFF. The CDR3 nucleotides read TGTGCCAGCAGCCGACCGGTGAGTTTCGGGAATGAGCAGTTCTTC. This rearrangement joins TRBV7-9 to TRBJ2-1, with unresolved D. This CDR3 spans 15 amino acids. Germline CDR1 SEHNR, CDR2 FQNEAQ (reference sequence). V gave up 5 bases and J gave up 7 bases, with 18 bases separating them.

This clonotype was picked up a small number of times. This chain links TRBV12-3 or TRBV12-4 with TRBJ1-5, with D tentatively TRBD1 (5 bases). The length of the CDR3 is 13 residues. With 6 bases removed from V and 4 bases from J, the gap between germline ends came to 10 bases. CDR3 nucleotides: TGTGCCAGCAGCCAGTGGGGGAATCAGCCCCAGCATTTT. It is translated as CASSQWGNQPQHF.

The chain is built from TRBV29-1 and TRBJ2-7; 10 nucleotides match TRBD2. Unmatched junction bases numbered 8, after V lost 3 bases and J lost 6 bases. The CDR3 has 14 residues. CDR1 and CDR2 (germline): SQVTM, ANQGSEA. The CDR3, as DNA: TGCAGCGTTGATTCGCCTAGCGGGGGTCGCGAGCAGTACTTC. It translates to CSVDSPSGGREQYF.

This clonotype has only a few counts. CDR3 DNA sequence: TGTGCCAGCAGTCCAAGCGGGAGGGCCCTCTTCAATGAGCAGTTCTTC. This codes for CASSPSGRALFNEQFF. The gene calls are TRBV6-6 and TRBJ2-1; 10 nucleotides line up with TRBD2. Trimming at V came to 5 bases and at J to 6 bases, leaving 10 bases not matched to a gene. The CDR3 loop spans 16 amino acids. CDR1 and CDR2 (germline): MNHNY, SVGAGI (reference sequence).

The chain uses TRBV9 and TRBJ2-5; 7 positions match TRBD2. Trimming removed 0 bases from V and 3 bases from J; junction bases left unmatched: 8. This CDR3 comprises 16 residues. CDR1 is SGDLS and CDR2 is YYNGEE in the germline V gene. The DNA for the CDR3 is TGTGCCAGCAGCGTAGAATGGGCGGGAGAGGAAGAGACCCAGTACTTC. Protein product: CASSVEWAGEEETQYF.

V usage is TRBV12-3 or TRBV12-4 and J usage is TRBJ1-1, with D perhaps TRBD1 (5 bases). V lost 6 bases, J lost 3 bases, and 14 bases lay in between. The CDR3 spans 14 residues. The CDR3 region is CASRFPGLDTEAFF. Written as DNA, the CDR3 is TGTGCCAGCAGATTCCCGGGGCTGGACACTGAAGCTTTCTTT.

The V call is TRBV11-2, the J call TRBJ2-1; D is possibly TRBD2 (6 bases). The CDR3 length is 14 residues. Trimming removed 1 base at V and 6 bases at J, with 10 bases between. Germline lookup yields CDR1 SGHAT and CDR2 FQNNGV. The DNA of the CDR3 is TGTGCCAGCAGCTTAGTCGGGGGAATCAATGAGCAGTTCTTC. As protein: CASSLVGGINEQFF.

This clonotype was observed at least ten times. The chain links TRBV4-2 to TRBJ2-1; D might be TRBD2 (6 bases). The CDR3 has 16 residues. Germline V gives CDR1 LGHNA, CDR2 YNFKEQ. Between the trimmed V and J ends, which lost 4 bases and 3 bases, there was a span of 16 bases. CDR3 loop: CASSPSDSGDYNEQFF. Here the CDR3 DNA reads TGTGCCAGCAGCCCTTCCGATAGCGGTGACTACAATGAGCAGTTCTTC.

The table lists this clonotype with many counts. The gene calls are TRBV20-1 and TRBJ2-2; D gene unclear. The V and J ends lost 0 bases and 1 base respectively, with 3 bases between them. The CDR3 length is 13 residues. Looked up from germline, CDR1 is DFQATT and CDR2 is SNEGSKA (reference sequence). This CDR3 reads CSAREGNTGELFF. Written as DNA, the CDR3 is TGCAGTGCTAGAGAGGGGAACACCGGGGAGCTGTTTTTT.

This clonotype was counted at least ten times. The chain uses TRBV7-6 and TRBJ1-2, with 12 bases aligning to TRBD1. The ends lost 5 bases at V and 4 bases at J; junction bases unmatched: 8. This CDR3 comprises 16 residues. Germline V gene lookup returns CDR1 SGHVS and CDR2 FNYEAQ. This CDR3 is CASSPGQGAAVYGYTF. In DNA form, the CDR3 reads TGTGCCAGCAGCCCGGGACAGGGGGCTGCTGTCTATGGCTACACCTTC.

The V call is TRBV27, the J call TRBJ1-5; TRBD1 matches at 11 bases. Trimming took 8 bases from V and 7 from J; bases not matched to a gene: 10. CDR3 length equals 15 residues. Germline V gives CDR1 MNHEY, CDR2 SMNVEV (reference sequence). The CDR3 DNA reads TGTGCCAGCGGCAGGACAGGGGGCCACCAACAGCCCCAGCATTTT. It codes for CASGRTGGHQQPQHF.

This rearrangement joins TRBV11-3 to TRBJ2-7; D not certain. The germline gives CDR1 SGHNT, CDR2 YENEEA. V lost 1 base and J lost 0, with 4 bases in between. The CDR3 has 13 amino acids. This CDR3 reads CASSLALSYEQYF. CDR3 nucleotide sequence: TGTGCCAGCAGCTTAGCACTCTCCTACGAGCAGTACTTC.

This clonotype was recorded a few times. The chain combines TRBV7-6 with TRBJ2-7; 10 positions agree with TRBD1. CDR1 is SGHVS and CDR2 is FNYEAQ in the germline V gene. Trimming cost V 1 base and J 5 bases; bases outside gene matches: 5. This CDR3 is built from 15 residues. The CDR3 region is CASSLGSGTGDEQYF. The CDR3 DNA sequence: TGTGCCAGCAGCTTAGGGTCTGGGACAGGGGACGAGCAGTACTTC.

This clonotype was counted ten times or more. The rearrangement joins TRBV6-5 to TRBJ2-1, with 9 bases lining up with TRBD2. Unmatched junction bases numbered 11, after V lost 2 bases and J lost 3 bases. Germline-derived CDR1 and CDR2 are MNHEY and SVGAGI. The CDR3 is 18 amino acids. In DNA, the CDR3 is TGTGCCAGCAGTTACGGGATAGCGGGGGTCAATCTCTACAATGAGCAGTTCTTC. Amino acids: CASSYGIAGVNLYNEQFF.

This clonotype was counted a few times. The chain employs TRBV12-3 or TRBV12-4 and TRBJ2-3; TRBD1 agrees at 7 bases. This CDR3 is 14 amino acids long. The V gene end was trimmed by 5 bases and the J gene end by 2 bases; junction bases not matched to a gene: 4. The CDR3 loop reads CASSPTGNTDTQYF. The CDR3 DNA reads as TGTGCCAGCAGTCCGACAGGGAACACAGATACGCAGTATTTT.

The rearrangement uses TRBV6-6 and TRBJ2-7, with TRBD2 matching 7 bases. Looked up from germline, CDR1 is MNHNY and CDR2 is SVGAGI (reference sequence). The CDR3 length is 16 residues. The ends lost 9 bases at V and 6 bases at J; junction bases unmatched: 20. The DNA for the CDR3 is TGTGCCAGTCGGGGGGACGGCCGATGGGTTTTCTCCGAGCAGTACTTC. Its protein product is CASRGDGRWVFSEQYF.

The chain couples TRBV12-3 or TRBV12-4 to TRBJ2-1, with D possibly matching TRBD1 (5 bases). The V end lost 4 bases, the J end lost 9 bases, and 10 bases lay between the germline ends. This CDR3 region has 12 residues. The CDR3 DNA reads TGTGCCAGCAGTTACCCAGGGTTTGAGCAGTTCTTC. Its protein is CASSYPGFEQFF.

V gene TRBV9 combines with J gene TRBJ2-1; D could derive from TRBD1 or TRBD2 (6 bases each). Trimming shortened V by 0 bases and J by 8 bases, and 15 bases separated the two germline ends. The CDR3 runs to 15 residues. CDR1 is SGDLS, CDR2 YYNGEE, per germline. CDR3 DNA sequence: TGTGCCAGCAGCGTAGTAGGGGGGAAGGGCGATGAGCAGTTCTTC. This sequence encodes CASSVVGGKGDEQFF.

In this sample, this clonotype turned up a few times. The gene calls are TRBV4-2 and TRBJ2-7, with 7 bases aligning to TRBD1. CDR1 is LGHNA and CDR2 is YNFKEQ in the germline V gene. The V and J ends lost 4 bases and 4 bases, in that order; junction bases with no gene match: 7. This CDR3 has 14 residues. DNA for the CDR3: TGTGCCAGCAGCCCCTGGACAGGATCATACGAGCAGTACTTC. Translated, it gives CASSPWTGSYEQYF.

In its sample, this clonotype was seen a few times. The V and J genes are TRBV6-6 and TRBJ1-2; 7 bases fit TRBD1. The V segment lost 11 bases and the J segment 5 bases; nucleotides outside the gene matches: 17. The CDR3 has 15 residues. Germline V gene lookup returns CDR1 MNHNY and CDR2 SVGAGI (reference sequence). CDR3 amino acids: CASRRDSLGLYGYTF. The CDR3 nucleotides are TGTGCCTCGAGAAGGGACAGCCTAGGATTATATGGCTACACCTTC.

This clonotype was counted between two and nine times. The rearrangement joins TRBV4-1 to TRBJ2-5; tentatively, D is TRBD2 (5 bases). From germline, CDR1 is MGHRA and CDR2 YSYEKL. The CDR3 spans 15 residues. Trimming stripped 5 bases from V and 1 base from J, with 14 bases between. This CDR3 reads CASSGGALTQETQYF. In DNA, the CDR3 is TGCGCCAGCAGCGGAGGTGCCCTGACCCAAGAGACCCAGTACTTC.

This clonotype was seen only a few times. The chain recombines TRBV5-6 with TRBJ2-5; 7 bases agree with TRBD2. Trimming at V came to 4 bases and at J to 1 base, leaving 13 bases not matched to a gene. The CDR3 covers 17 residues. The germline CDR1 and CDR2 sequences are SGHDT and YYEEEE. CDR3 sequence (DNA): TGTGCCAGCAGCCTGATCCTAGCGGAGGTCCTCCAAGAGACCCAGTACTTC. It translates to CASSLILAEVLQETQYF.